Below, 13 T cell receptor beta chains from the same sample are listed, as sequenced in a study of T cells after yellow fever vaccination. In TCRdb, the 5' RACE reads were re-called with MiXCR into one record per CDR3 protein. The sample has a few hundred thousand distinct CDR3 sequences; 3% to 4.5% are singletons. Material: PBMCs, obtained 5 days after the yellow fever booster vaccination. The receptors originated from a man aged 18 to 35 who received the YFV17D yellow fever vaccine.

This clonotype showed up just a few times. The chain joins TRBV4-3 to TRBJ1-2; no reliable D call. The length of the CDR3 is 15 residues. Germline CDR1 is LGHNA and CDR2 is YSLEER. Trimming pared 0 bases from V and 4 bases from J, leaving 12 bases between. The CDR3 protein is CASSQDRGRSYGYTF. The CDR3 nucleotides are TGCGCCAGCAGCCAAGATAGAGGGCGGTCCTATGGCTACACCTTC.

This clonotype came up a few times. The chain is built from TRBV20-1 and TRBJ2-7, with 7 positions matching TRBD1. The CDR3 sequence is 13 residues long. V shed 5 bases and J 3 bases; nucleotides not matched to a gene: 7. Germline V gene sequence: CDR1 DFQATT, CDR2 SNEGSKA (reference sequence). In DNA, the CDR3 is TGCAGTGCTGTCCGGGACAGATACTACGAGCAGTACTTC. As protein: CSAVRDRYYEQYF.

V and J are TRBV18 and TRBJ1-1, with D hard to call. Germline assignment: CDR1 KGHSH and CDR2 LQKENI. The CDR3 runs 13 residues. Trimming took 2 bases from V and 3 from J, leaving 7 bases between them. This chain's CDR3 is CASSPNDDTEAFF. The CDR3 coding sequence is TGTGCCAGCTCACCAAATGACGACACTGAAGCTTTCTTT.

This clonotype was recorded at least ten times. This sequence joins TRBV12-3 or TRBV12-4 and TRBJ2-3; D is perhaps TRBD1 (6 bases). The CDR3 runs 16 residues. Trimming removed 5 bases from V and 2 bases from J, with 17 bases in between. CDR3 DNA: TGTGCCAGCAGTGTACCCGGGACACTCTCCACAGATACGCAGTATTTT. Its translation: CASSVPGTLSTDTQYF.

This clonotype was picked up many times. The gene calls are TRBV6-5 and TRBJ2-1; tentatively, D is TRBD2 (6 bases). V was trimmed by 6 bases and J by 2 bases, leaving 11 bases between them. This CDR3 comprises 14 residues. Germline CDR1 is MNHEY and CDR2 is SVGAGI. The chain's CDR3 is CASSRDSAYNEQFF. In DNA form, the CDR3 reads TGTGCCAGCAGCCGGGACTCAGCCTACAATGAGCAGTTCTTC.

This clonotype was counted ten times or more. The chain links TRBV20-1 to TRBJ2-2; D uncertain. The V gene lost 3 bases and the J gene lost 6 bases, with 8 bases spanning the gap. Germline lookup yields CDR1 DFQATT and CDR2 SNEGSKA (reference sequence). This CDR3 has 12 amino acids. Here the CDR3 DNA reads TGCAGTGCTAGTCCCGGGTCCGGGGAGCTGTTTTTT. It codes for CSASPGSGELFF.

This clonotype was recorded many times. The chain has TRBV5-5 and TRBJ2-3, with 10 bases matching TRBD1. The CDR3 totals 16 residues. Germline-derived CDR1 and CDR2 are SGHKS and YYEKEE (reference sequence). The V segment lost 0 bases and the J segment 3 bases; nucleotides outside the gene matches: 4. The CDR3, as DNA: TGTGCCAGCAGCTTGGCCGGGACAGGGGTAACAGATACGCAGTATTTT. This gives the protein CASSLAGTGVTDTQYF.

There are a few counts of this clonotype. This chain links TRBV10-3 with TRBJ2-2; 10 positions agree with TRBD2. The CDR3 is 18 amino acids. CDR1 and CDR2 (germline): ENHRY, SYGVKD. V was pared by 8 bases and J by 0 bases, with 12 bases of the junction left unmatched. The CDR3 DNA sequence: TGTGCCATCCATTCGGCCCTAGCGGGGGCCGCGAACACCGGGGAGCTGTTTTTT. Its translation: CAIHSALAGAANTGELFF.

The table lists this clonotype with a few counts. The chain carries TRBV4-1 and TRBJ1-5; 7 nucleotides match TRBD1. This CDR3 region has 14 residues. Trimming took 6 bases from V and 1 from J; bases not matched to a gene: 3. Germline CDR1 reads MGHRA; CDR2 reads YSYEKL. The chain's CDR3 is CASRPTGSNQPQHF. CDR3 sequence (DNA): TGCGCCAGCAGACCGACAGGGAGCAATCAGCCCCAGCATTTT.

This clonotype occurred a few times. The chain joins TRBV7-2 to TRBJ2-5, with D tentatively TRBD2 (6 bases). Germline CDR1 SGHTA, CDR2 FQGNSA. This CDR3 comprises 16 residues. With 2 bases removed from V and 3 bases from J, the gap between germline ends came to 16 bases. The CDR3 sequence: CASSLRLVGGKETQYF. For the CDR3, the DNA is TGTGCCAGCAGCTTAAGACTAGTTGGAGGGAAAGAGACCCAGTACTTC. Complete variable domain (other parts from reference TRBV7-2 and TRBJ2-5): GAGVSQSPSNKVTEKGKDVELRCDPISGHTALYWYRQSLGQGLEFLIYFQGNSAPDKSGLPSDRFSAERTGGSVSTLTIQRTQQEDSAVYLCASSLRLVGGKETQYFGPGTRLLVL.

This clonotype appeared many times. This sequence joins TRBV5-1 and TRBJ1-1, with 7 positions matching TRBD1. Germline assignment: CDR1 SGHRS and CDR2 YFSETQ. This CDR3 has 17 residues. After removal of 0 bases from V and 0 bases from J, the junction contained 8 bases not matched to a gene. CDR3 sequence: CASSLEEGAPMNTEAFF. CDR3 sequence (DNA): TGCGCCAGCAGCTTGGAAGAGGGGGCCCCTATGAACACTGAAGCTTTCTTT.

This clonotype came up many times. The chain carries TRBV5-8 and TRBJ2-5, with a weak D call TRBD1 (6 bases). V lost 4 bases and J 3 bases, leaving 10 bases between the germline ends. The germline gives CDR1 SGHTS, CDR2 YDEGEE. This CDR3 comprises 13 residues. The CDR3 spells CASSRRTEETQYF. The CDR3 nucleotides read TGTGCCAGCAGCCGACGGACAGAAGAGACCCAGTACTTC.

The V and J genes are TRBV5-1 and TRBJ1-4, with TRBD1 as a possible D gene (6 bases). CDR3 length: 16 amino acids. V dropped 3 bases and J dropped 4 bases, with 16 bases sitting between them. Per germline, CDR1 SGHRS and CDR2 YFSETQ. The CDR3: CASSSRTGTHNEKLFF. The CDR3 DNA reads as TGCGCCAGCAGCTCGCGAACAGGGACACATAATGAAAAACTGTTTTTT.